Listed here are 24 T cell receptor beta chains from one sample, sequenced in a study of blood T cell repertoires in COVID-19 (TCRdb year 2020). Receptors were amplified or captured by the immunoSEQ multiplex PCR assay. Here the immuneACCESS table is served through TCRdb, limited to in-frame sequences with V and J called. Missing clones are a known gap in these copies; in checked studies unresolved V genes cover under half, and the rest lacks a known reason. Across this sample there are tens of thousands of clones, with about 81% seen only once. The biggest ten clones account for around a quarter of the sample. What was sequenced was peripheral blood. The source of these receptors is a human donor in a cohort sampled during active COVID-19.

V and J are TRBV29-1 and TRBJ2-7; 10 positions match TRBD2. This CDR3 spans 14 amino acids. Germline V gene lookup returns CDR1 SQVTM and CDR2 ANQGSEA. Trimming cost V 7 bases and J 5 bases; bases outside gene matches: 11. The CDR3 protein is CSGQTAGGQNEQYF. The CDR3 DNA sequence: TGCAGCGGACAGACAGCGGGGGGGCAGAACGAGCAGTACTTC.

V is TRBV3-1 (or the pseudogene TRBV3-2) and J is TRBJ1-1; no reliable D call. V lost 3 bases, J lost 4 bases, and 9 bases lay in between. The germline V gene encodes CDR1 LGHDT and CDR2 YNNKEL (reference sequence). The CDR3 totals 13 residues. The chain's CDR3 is CASSQGGSTEAFF. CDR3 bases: TGTGCCAGCAGCCAGGGCGGGAGCACTGAAGCTTTCTTT.

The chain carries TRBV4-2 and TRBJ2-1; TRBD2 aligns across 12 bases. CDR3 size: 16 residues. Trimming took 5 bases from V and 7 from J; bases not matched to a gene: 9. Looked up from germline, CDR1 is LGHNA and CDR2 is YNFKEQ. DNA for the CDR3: TGTGCCAGCAGCACCCCTAGCGGGGGGGCCGTAAATGAGCAGTTCTTC. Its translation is CASSTPSGGAVNEQFF.

The CDR3 DNA reads as TGTGCCACCAGCAGAGATGGACGGGACAATCAGCCCCAGCATTTT. As protein: CATSRDGRDNQPQHF. J is TRBJ1-5 and V is TRBV15; D not certain. Per the germline V gene, CDR1 is LNHNV and CDR2 is YYDKDF (reference sequence). This CDR3 has 15 residues. The V and J ends lost 0 bases and 3 bases respectively, with 9 bases between them.

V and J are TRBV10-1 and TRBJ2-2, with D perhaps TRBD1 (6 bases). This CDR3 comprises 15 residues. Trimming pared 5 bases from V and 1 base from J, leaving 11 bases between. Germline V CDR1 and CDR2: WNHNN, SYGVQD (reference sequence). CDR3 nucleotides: TGCGCCAGCAGTCCAACAGGGTTGAACACCGGGGAGCTGTTTTTT. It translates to CASSPTGLNTGELFF.

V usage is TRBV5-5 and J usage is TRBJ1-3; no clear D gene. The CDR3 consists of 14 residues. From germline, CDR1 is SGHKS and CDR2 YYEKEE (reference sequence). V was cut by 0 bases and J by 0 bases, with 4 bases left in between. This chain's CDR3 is CASSLELSGNTIYF. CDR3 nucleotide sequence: TGTGCCAGCAGCTTGGAACTCTCTGGAAACACCATATATTTT.

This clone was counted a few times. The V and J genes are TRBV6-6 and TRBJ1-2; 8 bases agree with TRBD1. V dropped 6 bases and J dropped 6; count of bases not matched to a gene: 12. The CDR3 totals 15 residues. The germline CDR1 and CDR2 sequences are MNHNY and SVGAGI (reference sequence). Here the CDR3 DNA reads TGTGCCAGCAGACCCTTGGACAGGGTTTTGGATGGCTACACCTTC. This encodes CASRPLDRVLDGYTF.

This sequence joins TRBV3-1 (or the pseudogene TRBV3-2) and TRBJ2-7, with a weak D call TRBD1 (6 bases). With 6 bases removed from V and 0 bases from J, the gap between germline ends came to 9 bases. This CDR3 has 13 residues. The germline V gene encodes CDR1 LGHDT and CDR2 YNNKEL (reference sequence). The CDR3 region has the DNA TGTGCCAGCAGGCCGGACAGCTCCTACGAGCAGTACTTC. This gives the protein CASRPDSSYEQYF.

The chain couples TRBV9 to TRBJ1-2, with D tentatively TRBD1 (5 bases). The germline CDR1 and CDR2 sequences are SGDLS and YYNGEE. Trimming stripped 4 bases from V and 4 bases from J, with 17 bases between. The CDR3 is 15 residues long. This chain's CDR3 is CASSKGRDGGYGYTF. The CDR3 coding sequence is TGTGCCAGCAGCAAGGGGAGGGACGGAGGCTATGGCTACACCTTC.

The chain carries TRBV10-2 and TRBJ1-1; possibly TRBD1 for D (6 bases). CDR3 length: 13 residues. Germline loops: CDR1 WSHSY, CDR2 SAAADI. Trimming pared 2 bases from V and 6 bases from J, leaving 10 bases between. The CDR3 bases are TGCGCCAGCAGTGAGACAGGGAAACCTGAAGCTTTCTTT. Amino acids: CASSETGKPEAFF.

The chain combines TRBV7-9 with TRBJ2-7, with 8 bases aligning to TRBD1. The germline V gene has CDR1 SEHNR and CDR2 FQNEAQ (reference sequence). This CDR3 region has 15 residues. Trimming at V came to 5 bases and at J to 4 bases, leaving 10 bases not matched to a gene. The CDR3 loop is CASSPSDREWYEQYF. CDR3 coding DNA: TGTGCCAGCAGCCCGTCGGACAGGGAGTGGTACGAGCAGTACTTC.

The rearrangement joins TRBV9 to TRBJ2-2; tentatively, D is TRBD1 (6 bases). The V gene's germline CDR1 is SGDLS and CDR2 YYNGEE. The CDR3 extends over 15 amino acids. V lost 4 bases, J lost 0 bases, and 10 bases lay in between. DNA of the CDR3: TGTGCCAGCAGCCGAGGACAGTCGAACACCGGGGAGCTGTTTTTT. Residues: CASSRGQSNTGELFF.

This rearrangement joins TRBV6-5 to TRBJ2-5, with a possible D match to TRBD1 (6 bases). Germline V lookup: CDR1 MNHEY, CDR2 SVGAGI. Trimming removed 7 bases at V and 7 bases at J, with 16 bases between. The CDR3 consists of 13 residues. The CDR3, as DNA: TGTGCCAGCACTTCCGGGACAACTAGGACCCAGTACTTC. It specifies CASTSGTTRTQYF.

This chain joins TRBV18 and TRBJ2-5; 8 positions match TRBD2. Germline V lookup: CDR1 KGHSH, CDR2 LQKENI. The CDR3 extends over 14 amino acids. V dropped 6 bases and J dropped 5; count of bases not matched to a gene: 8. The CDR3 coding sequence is TGTGCCAGCTCTCGGCGGGGGGCCGGGGAGACCCAGTACTTC. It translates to CASSRRGAGETQYF.

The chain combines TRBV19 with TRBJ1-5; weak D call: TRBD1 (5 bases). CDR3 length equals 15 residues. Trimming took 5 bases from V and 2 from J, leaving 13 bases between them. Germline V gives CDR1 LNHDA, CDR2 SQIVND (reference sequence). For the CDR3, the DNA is TGTGCCAGTAGTCGGGGGGGGGATCGCAATCAGCCCCAGCATTTT. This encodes CASSRGGDRNQPQHF.

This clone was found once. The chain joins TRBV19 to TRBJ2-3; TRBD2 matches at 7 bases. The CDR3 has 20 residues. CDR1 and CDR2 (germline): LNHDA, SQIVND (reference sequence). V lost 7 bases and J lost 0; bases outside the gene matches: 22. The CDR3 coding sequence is TGTGCCAGTAATCCTACCCCACTCGGACTAGTCGCTTCGAGCACAGATACGCAGTATTTT. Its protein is CASNPTPLGLVASSTDTQYF.

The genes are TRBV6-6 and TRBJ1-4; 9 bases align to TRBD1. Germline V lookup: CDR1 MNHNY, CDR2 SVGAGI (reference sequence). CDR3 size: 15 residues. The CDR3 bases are TGTGCAGCAGTCAATCCGACAGGGGGAAGAGAAAAACTGTTTTTT. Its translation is CAAVNPTGGREKLFF.

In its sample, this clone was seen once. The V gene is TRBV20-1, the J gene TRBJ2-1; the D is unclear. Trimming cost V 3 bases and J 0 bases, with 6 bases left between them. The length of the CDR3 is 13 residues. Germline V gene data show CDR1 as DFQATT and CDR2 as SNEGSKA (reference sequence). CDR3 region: CSASRSSYNEQFF. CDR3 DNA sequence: TGCAGTGCTAGTCGGAGCTCCTACAATGAGCAGTTCTTC.

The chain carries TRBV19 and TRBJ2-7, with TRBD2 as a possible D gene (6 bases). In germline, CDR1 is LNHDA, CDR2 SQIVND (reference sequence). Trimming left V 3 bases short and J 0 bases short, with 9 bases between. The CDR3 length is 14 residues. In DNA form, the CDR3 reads TGTGCCAGTAGTATCGGGGGACTCTCCTACGAGCAGTACTTC. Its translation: CASSIGGLSYEQYF.

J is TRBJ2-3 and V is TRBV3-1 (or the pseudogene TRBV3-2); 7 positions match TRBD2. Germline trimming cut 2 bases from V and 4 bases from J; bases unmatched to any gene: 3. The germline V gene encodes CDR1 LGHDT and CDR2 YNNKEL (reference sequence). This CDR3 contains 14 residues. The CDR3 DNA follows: TGTGCCAGCAGCCAAAGGCTAGCGGCAGATACGCAGTATTTT. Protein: CASSQRLAADTQYF.

CDR3 nucleotides: TGTGCCAGCAGTCGCATAGCGGGGGCTGAGGAGCAGTACTTC. This encodes CASSRIAGAEEQYF. The chain carries TRBV6-2 or TRBV6-3 and TRBJ2-7, with 9 bases identical to TRBD2. The trim removed 5 bases at V and 7 bases at J, leaving 9 bases unmatched. This CDR3 is 14 amino acids long. Germline V gives CDR1 MNHEY, CDR2 SVGEGT.

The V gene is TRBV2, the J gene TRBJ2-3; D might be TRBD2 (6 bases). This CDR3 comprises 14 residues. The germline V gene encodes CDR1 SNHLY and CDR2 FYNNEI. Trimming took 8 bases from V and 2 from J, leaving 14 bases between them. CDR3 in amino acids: CASHTSTITDTQYF. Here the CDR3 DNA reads TGTGCCAGCCACACTAGCACGATCACAGATACGCAGTATTTT.

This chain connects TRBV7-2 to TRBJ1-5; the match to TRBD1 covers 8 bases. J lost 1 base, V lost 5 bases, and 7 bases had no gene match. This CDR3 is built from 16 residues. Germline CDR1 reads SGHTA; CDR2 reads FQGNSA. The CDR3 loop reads CASSARQGTSNQPQHF. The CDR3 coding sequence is TGTGCCAGCAGCGCAAGACAGGGGACGAGCAATCAGCCCCAGCATTTT. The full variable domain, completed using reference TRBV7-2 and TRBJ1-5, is GAGVSQSPSNKVTEKGKDVELRCDPISGHTALYWYRQSLGQGLEFLIYFQGNSAPDKSGLPSDRFSAERTGGSVSTLTIQRTQQEDSAVYLCASSARQGTSNQPQHFGDGTRLSIL.

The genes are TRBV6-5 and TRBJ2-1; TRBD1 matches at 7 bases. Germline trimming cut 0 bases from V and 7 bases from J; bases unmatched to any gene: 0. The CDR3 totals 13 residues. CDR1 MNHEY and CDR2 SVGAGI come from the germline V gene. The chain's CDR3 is CASSYSTGNEQFF. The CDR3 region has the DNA TGTGCCAGCAGTTACTCGACAGGGAATGAGCAGTTCTTC.